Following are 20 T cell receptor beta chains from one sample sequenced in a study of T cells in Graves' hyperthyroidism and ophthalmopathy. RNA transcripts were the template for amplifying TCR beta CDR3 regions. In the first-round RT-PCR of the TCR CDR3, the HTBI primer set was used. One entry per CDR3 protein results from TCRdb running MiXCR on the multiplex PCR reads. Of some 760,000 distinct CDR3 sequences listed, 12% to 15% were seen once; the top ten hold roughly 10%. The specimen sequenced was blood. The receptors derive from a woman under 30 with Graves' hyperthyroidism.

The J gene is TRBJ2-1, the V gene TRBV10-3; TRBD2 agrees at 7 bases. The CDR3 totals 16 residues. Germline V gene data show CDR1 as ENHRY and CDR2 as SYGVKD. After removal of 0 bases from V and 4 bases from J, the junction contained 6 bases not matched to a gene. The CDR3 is CAISESETSEYNEQFF. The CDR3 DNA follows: TGTGCCATCAGTGAGTCAGAAACTAGCGAATACAATGAGCAGTTCTTC.

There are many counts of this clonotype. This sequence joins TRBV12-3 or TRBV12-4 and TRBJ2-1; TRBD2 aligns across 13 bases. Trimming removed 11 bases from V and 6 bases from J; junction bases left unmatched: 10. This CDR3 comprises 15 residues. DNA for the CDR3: TGTGCCGTGCCGGGACTAGCGGGATCCGGCAATGAGCAGTTCTTC. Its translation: CAVPGLAGSGNEQFF.

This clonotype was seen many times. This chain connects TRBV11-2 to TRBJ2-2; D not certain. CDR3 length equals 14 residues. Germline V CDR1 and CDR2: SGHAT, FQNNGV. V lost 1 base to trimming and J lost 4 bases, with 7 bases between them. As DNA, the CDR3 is TGTGCCAGCAGCTTAGCTCATTCCACCGGGGAGCTGTTTTTT. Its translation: CASSLAHSTGELFF.

The CDR3 loop is CASSYGRGLEKLFF. Here the CDR3 DNA reads TGTGCCAGCAGTTACGGCAGGGGGCTCGAAAAACTGTTTTTT. The chain recombines TRBV6-4 with TRBJ1-4; 8 bases are shared with TRBD1. CDR1 and CDR2 (germline): MRHNA, SNTAGT. The CDR3 spans 14 residues. J was trimmed by 8 bases and V by 5 bases; bases with no gene match: 7.

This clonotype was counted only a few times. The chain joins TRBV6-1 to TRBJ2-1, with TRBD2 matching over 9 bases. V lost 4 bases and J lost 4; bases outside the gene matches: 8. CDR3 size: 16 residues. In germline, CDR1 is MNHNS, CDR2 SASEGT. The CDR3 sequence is CASSAGSAGGYNEQFF. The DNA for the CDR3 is TGTGCCAGCAGTGCCGGATCAGCGGGAGGATACAATGAGCAGTTCTTC.

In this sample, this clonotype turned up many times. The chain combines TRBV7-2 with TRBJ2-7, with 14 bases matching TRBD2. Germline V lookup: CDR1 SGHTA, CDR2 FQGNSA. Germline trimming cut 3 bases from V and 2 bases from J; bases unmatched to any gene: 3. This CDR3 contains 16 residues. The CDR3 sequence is CASSLGTSGSPYEQYF. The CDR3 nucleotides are TGTGCCAGCAGCTTGGGGACTAGCGGGAGCCCCTACGAGCAGTACTTC. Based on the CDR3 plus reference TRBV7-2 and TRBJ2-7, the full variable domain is GAGVSQSPSNKVTEKGKDVELRCDPISGHTALYWYRQSLGQGLEFLIYFQGNSAPDKSGLPSDRFSAERTGGSVSTLTIQRTQQEDSAVYLCASSLGTSGSPYEQYFGPGTRLTVT.

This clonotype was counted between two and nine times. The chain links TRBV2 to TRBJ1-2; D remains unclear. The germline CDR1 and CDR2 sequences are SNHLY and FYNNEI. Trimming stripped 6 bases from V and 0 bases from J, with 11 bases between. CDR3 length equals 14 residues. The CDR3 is CASSRDYSNYGYTF. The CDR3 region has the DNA TGTGCCAGCAGCCGTGATTATTCTAACTATGGCTACACCTTC.

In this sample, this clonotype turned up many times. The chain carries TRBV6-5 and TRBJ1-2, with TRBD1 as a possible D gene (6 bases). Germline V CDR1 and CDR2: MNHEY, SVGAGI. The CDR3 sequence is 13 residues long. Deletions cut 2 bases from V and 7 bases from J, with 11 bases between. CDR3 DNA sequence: TGTGCCAGCAGTTACCCACAGGGAGGTGGCTACACCTTC. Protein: CASSYPQGGGYTF.

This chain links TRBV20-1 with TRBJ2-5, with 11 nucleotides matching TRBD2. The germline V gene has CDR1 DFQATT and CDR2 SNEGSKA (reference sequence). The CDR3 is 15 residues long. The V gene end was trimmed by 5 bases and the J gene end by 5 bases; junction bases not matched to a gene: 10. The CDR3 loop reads CSASLAGVGEETQYF. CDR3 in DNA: TGCAGTGCTTCACTAGCGGGAGTGGGCGAGGAGACCCAGTACTTC.

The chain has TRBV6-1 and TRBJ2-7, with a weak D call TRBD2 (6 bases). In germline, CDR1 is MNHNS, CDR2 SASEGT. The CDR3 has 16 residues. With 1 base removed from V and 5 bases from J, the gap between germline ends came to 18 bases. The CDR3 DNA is TGTGCCAGCAGTGAAGGTTCGGGGGTGCGGACGAACGAGCAGTACTTC. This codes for CASSEGSGVRTNEQYF.

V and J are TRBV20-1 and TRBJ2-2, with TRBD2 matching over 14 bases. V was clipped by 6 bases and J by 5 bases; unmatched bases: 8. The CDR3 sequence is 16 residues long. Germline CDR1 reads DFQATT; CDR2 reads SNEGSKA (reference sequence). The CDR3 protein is CSAGTSGSGGTGELFF. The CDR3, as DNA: TGCAGTGCAGGGACTAGCGGGAGTGGGGGGACCGGGGAGCTGTTTTTT.

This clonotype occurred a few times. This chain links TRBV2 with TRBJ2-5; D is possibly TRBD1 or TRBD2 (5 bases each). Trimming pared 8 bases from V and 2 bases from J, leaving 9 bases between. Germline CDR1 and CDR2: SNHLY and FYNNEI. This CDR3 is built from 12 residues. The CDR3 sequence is CASVGGQETQYF. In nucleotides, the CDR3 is TGTGCCAGCGTTGGGGGTCAAGAGACCCAGTACTTC.

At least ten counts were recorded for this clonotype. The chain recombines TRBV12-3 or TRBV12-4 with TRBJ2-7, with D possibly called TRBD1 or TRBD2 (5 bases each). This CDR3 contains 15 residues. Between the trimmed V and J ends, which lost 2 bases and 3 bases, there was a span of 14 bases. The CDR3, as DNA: TGTGCCAGCAGTTTATACGGGACCGGTCGCTACGAGCAGTACTTC. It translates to CASSLYGTGRYEQYF.

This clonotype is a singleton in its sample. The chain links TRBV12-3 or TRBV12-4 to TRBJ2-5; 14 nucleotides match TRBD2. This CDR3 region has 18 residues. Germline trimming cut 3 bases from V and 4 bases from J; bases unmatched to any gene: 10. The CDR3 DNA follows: TGTGCCAGCAGTTTCGAGACTAGCGGGAGGGGAGGGTTAGAGACCCAGTACTTC. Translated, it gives CASSFETSGRGGLETQYF.

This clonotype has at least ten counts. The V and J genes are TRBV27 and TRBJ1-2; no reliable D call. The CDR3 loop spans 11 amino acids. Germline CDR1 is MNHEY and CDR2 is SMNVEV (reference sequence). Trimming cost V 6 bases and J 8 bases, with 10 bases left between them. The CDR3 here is CASRGWEGYTF. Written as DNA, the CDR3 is TGTGCCAGCAGGGGTTGGGAGGGCTACACCTTC.

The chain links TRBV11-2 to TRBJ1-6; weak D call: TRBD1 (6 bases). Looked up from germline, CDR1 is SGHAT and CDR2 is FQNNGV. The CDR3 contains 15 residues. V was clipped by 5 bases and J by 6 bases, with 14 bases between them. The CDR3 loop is CASSVAGGGNSPLHF. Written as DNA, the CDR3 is TGTGCCAGCAGCGTGGCAGGAGGGGGTAATTCACCCCTCCACTTT.

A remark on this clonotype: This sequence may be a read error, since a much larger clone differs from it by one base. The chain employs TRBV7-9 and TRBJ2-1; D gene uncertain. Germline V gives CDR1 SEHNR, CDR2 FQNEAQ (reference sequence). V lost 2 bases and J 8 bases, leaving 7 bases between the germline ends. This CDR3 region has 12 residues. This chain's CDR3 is CASSLLVDEQFF. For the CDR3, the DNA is TGTGCCAGCAGCTTATTGGTGGATGAGCAGTTCTTC. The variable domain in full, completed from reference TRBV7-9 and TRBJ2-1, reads DTGVSQNPRHKITKRGQNVTFRCDPISEHNRLYWYRQTLGQGPEFLTYFQNEAQLEKSRLLSDRFSAERPKGSFSTLEIQRTEQGDSAMYLCASSLLVDEQFFGPGTRLTVL.

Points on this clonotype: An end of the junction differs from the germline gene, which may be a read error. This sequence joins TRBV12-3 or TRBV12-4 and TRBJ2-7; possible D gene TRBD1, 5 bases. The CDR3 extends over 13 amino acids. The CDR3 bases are TGTGCCGGCAGCACAGACAGTTTCTACGAGCAGTACTTC. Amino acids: CAGSTDSFYEQYF.

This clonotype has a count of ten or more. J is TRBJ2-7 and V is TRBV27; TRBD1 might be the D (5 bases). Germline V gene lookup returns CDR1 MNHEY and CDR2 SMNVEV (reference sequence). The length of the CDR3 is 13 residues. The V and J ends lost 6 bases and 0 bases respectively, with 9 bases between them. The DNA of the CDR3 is TGTGCCAGCAGCCAACAGGCCTCCTACGAGCAGTACTTC. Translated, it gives CASSQQASYEQYF.

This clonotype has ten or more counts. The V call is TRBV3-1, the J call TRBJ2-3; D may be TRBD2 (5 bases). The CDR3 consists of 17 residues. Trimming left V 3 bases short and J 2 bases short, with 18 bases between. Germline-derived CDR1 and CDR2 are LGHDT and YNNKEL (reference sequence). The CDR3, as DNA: TGTGCCAGCAGCCACCAACCACTAGGGTGGGTCACAGATACGCAGTATTTT. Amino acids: CASSHQPLGWVTDTQYF.